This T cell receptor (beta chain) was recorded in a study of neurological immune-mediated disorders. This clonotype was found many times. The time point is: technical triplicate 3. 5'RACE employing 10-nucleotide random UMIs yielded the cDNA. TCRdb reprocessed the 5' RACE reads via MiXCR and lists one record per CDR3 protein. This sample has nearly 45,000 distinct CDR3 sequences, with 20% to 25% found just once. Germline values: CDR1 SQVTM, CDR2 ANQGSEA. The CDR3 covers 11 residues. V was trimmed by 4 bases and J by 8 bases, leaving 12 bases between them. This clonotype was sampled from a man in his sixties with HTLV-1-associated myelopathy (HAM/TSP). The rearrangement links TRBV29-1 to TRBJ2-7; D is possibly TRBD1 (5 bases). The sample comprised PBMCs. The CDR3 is CSVGQFTQQYF. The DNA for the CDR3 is TGCAGCGTTGGACAGTTTACGCAGCAGTACTTC.